Sequencing of this T cell receptor (beta chain) was carried out in a study of blood T cells in healthy people across ages. PCR was performed a second time for about 7 to 12 cycles using a sample-barcoded 5' primer and a J-beta primer mix. Via MiXCR, TCRdb re-called the 5' RACE reads, giving one row per CDR3 protein. The sample has over 1,200,000 distinct CDR3 sequences; approximately 59% are singletons. Overall study results and limits: TCR beta diversity per million T cells fell roughly linearly with age.

Per the germline V gene, CDR1 is SGHVS and CDR2 is FNYEAQ. Trimming at V came to 8 bases and at J to 3 bases, leaving 6 bases not matched to a gene. The CDR3 loop spans 13 amino acids. Comment on this clonotype: Its target is not known.

This chain uses TRBV7-6 with TRBJ2-7, with 8 bases matching TRBD2. The sequencing input was blood. This TCR came from a man between 18 and 35 years old in good health. CDR3 bases: TGTGCCAGCGCTACCGGGACTAGCTACGAGCAGTACTTC. Translation gives CASATGTSYEQYF.